A selection of T cell receptor beta chains follows, all from one sample in a study of blood T cell repertoires in COVID-19. Only in-frame clones appear in the TCRdb table, and some are missing; sequencing was by immunoSEQ multiplex PCR. The sample lists some 74,000 clones, around four fifths occurring once. The sequenced sample was peripheral blood. Receptors originate from a woman at least 80 years old with acute or convalescent COVID-19. Each CDR3 is given with its conserved first and last residue. The D gene is left open where the match is weak. Only some rows state a clone size, as once, few, many or a class for expanded clones.

abundance	v_gene	j_gene	d_gene	len	CDR3nt	CDR3aa
NA	TRBV15	TRBJ1-2	NA	19	TGTGCCACCAGCAGAGATCAGTCGCGCGGGGGCGCACCCCGGGATGGCTACACCTTC	CATSRDQSRGGAPRDGYTF
NA	TRBV6-5	TRBJ1-5	NA	13	TGTGCCAGCAGCCGACAGCGCAATCAGCCCCAGCATTTT	CASSRQRNQPQHF
NA	TRBV5-5	TRBJ2-3	TRBD1	14	TGTGCCAGCAGCTTGAGAGGGGGCTCGGATACGCAGTATTTT	CASSLRGGSDTQYF
NA	TRBV15	TRBJ1-2	NA	15	TGTGCCACCAGCAGAGGGGGCGGAATGGACTATGGCTACACCTTC	CATSRGGGMDYGYTF
NA	TRBV27	TRBJ1-5	NA	14	TGTGCCAGCAGTTTACAAGGGGGTAATCAGCCCCAGCATTTT	CASSLQGGNQPQHF
NA	TRBV27	TRBJ2-3	NA	15	TGTGCCAGCAGTCCCCTAACAGGACGAACAGATACGCAGTATTTT	CASSPLTGRTDTQYF
NA	TRBV5-4	TRBJ2-1	TRBD2	16	TGTGCCAGCAGCCCCGGACTAGCGGGAGTCTACAATGAGCAGTTCTTC	CASSPGLAGVYNEQFF
NA	TRBV10-1	TRBJ2-1	NA	13	TGCGCCAGCAGTGATCAGGGTCTGAATGAGCAGTTCTTC	CASSDQGLNEQFF
many	TRBV5-1	TRBJ1-4	NA	17	TGCGCCAGCAGTTACAACTCCCCGGGGGCAACTAATGAAAAACTGTTTTTT	CASSYNSPGATNEKLFF
NA	TRBV11-3	TRBJ2-7	TRBD2	16	TGTGCCAGCAGCCTCGGGGGGAGCGGGGTTCCCTACGAGCAGTACTTC	CASSLGGSGVPYEQYF
few	TRBV6-5	TRBJ2-7	NA	11	TGTGCCGCGCGATCCTCCTACGAGCAGTACTTC	CAARSSYEQYF
NA	TRBV27	TRBJ2-1	TRBD2	15	TGTGCCAGCAGTTTCGGGACTACGACTGAAGGTGAGCAGTTCTTC	CASSFGTTTEGEQFF
once	TRBV4-2	TRBJ2-3	TRBD2	17	TGTGCCAGCAGCCAAGCCGCCTCTAGCGGGAGGGGAGATACGCAGTATTTT	CASSQAASSGRGDTQYF
NA	TRBV24-1	TRBJ2-3	TRBD2	17	TGTGCCACCAGTGATCCGTTGGGACTAGCGGGGTCGGATACGCAGTATTTT	CATSDPLGLAGSDTQYF
NA	TRBV10-3	TRBJ1-2	NA	15	TGTGCCATCTCGGGGGGGGAAGGGGCTAACTATGGCTACACCTTC	CAISGGEGANYGYTF
NA	TRBV7-3	TRBJ2-1	TRBD2	16	TGTGCCAGCAGCTTAACTCGGACTAGCGGGCGGGGCGAGCAGTTCTTC	CASSLTRTSGRGEQFF
NA	TRBV21-1	TRBJ2-7	NA	19	TGTGCCAGCAGCAAAGCGTTTGGGGGACCGGGCGGGGGCTCCTACGAGCAGTACTTC	CASSKAFGGPGGGSYEQYF
NA	TRBV5-1	TRBJ1-1	TRBD1	16	TGCGCCAGCAGCTTCCGCACAGGGGGGACGAGCACTGAAGCTTTCTTT	CASSFRTGGTSTEAFF
NA	TRBV7-2	TRBJ1-5	NA	13	TGTGCCAGCAGCTTACTACGGGATCAGCCCCAGCATTTT	CASSLLRDQPQHF
NA	TRBV27	TRBJ2-5	TRBD1	19	TGTGCCAGCAGTTTATTCACCGAATCGGGACAGGGGGTTAAGGAGACCCAGTACTTC	CASSLFTESGQGVKETQYF
NA	TRBV5-1	TRBJ2-2	NA	15	TGCGCCAGCAGCTTGGTTCAGGGATACACCGGGGAGCTGTTTTTT	CASSLVQGYTGELFF
NA	TRBV11-1	TRBJ1-2	NA	14	TGTGCCAGCAGCTTAGCGCCCGAGGGCTATGGCTACACCTTC	CASSLAPEGYGYTF
NA	TRBV30	TRBJ1-4	TRBD1	16	TGTGCCTGGACGAAGGGACAGGGGGCGCAATATGAAAAACTGTTTTTT	CAWTKGQGAQYEKLFF
NA	TRBV6-1	TRBJ2-1	NA	13	TGTGCCAGCAGTGACGCGGCGGGGAGCGGGCAGTTCTTC	CASSDAAGSGQFF
NA	TRBV7-9	TRBJ2-1	NA	13	TGTGCCAGCAGCTTACCGCTAGCTTACGAGCAGTTCTTC	CASSLPLAYEQFF
NA	TRBV3-1/TRBV3-2	TRBJ1-5	TRBD1	16	TGTGCCAGCAGCCCGGGGGACAGGAGAATCAATCAGCCCCAGCATTTT	CASSPGDRRINQPQHF
NA	TRBV10-3	TRBJ2-2	TRBD2	18	TGTGCCATCAGTGGGGGAGTTGAGCGGGGCCGGGGCACCGGGGAGCTGTTTTTT	CAISGGVERGRGTGELFF
NA	TRBV19	TRBJ1-5	NA	19	TGTGCCAGTTACTCCCCGGAGAACAGGGACGGGGAAGGCAATCAGCCCCAGCATTTT	CASYSPENRDGEGNQPQHF
NA	TRBV3-1/TRBV3-2	TRBJ1-3	NA	16	TGTGCCAGCAGTTTACAGGCGTCCACGTTCGGAAACACCATATATTTT	CASSLQASTFGNTIYF
NA	TRBV14	TRBJ1-3	NA	19	TGTGCCAGCAGCCAAGAAGAGGGCAGGCTGACCCTCTCTGGAAACACCATATATTTT	CASSQEEGRLTLSGNTIYF
NA	TRBV7-3	TRBJ2-1	NA	13	TGTGCCAGCAGCTTAGCGGAGAACAATGAGCAGTTCTTC	CASSLAENNEQFF
NA	TRBV11-2	TRBJ2-6	TRBD1	17	TGTGCCAGCAGCCCTTTAACAGGGGGCTCTGGGGCCAACGTCCTGACTTTC	CASSPLTGGSGANVLTF
NA	TRBV9	TRBJ2-7	TRBD1	15	TGTGCCAGCAGCGCCAGGGAGACAGGGGTATACGAGCAGTACTTC	CASSARETGVYEQYF
NA	TRBV5-1	TRBJ2-7	TRBD1	14	TGCGCCAGCAGCTCCGGGACAGGGAACTACGAGCAGTACTTC	CASSSGTGNYEQYF
few	TRBV6-5	TRBJ1-1	TRBD1	13	TGTGCCAGCAGTTGGCAGGGGGGAACTGAAGCTTTCTTT	CASSWQGGTEAFF
once	TRBV7-9	TRBJ1-2	TRBD1	14	TGTGCCAGCAGCAGGGACAGGGGGCGCGGTGGCTACACCTTC	CASSRDRGRGGYTF
NA	TRBV5-5	TRBJ1-1	NA	15	TGTGCCAGCAGCTTGGAGCAGGGAGGGGTCACTGAAGCTTTCTTT	CASSLEQGGVTEAFF
few	TRBV3-1/TRBV3-2	TRBJ2-1	TRBD1	14	TGTGCCAGCAGCCCCACAGGGGTGTGGAATGAGCAGTTCTTC	CASSPTGVWNEQFF
once	TRBV9	TRBJ2-7	TRBD2	15	TGTGCCAGCAGCATGGGGACTAGCGGAACCTACGAGCAGTACTTC	CASSMGTSGTYEQYF
NA	TRBV29-1	TRBJ1-1	NA	14	TGCAGCGTTCTGAGCCCCGTGGGGGGCACTGAAGCTTTCTTT	CSVLSPVGGTEAFF
NA	TRBV7-8	TRBJ1-4	NA	15	TGTGCCAGCAGCCCTGGGCTTCAATCTAATGAAAAACTGTTTTTT	CASSPGLQSNEKLFF
NA	TRBV19	TRBJ1-5	TRBD1	16	TGTGCCAGTAGTATCCGGACAGGGGTGGGCAATCAGCCCCAGCATTTT	CASSIRTGVGNQPQHF
NA	TRBV9	TRBJ1-4	NA	16	TGTGCCAGCAGCGAGGAAAGGGGGTCGACTAATGAAAAACTGTTTTTT	CASSEERGSTNEKLFF
NA	TRBV6-5	TRBJ1-5	TRBD1	14	TGTGCCAGCAGTACAGGGGGGAAGTATCAGCCCCAGCATTTT	CASSTGGKYQPQHF
NA	TRBV7-8	TRBJ2-6	NA	16	TGTGCCAGCAGCTTAGTTAGGGGTAGAGGGGCCAACGTCCTGACTTTC	CASSLVRGRGANVLTF
NA	TRBV11-2	TRBJ1-2	NA	15	TGTGCCAGCAGCTTAGTTCCAGGCTCAAACTATGGCTACACCTTC	CASSLVPGSNYGYTF
NA	TRBV6-5	TRBJ1-3	NA	13	TGTGCCAGCAGCCGGACATCTGGAAACACCATATATTTT	CASSRTSGNTIYF
NA	TRBV7-9	TRBJ1-3	NA	13	TGTGCCAGCAGCCGGGACAATGGAAACACCATATATTTT	CASSRDNGNTIYF
NA	TRBV5-1	TRBJ1-6	TRBD1	14	TGCGCCAGCAGCGTGCCGGGACAGAATTCACCCCTCCACTTT	CASSVPGQNSPLHF
NA	TRBV3-1/TRBV3-2	TRBJ2-3	NA	16	TGTGCCAGCAGCCAATATCTAGACCCCCGTGCAGATACGCAGTATTTT	CASSQYLDPRADTQYF
NA	TRBV18	TRBJ1-1	TRBD1	14	TGTGCCAGCCGATCGGGACAGAAGAACACTGAAGCTTTCTTT	CASRSGQKNTEAFF
NA	TRBV5-1	TRBJ2-7	TRBD1	15	TGCGCCAGCAGCGCATCAGGGGGCCTTGGCTACGAGCAGTACTTC	CASSASGGLGYEQYF
NA	TRBV6-5	TRBJ2-7	NA	14	TGTGCCAGCAGTTTCTCTACAGGGATCGACGAGCAGTACTTC	CASSFSTGIDEQYF
NA	TRBV19	TRBJ2-7	TRBD2	14	TGTGCCAGTAGTCTGGGACTAGAAGGCTACGAGCAGTACTTC	CASSLGLEGYEQYF
NA	TRBV12-3/TRBV12-4	TRBJ1-2	NA	13	TGTGCCAGCAGCCCGGCAGGGGCGCGAGGCTACACCTTC	CASSPAGARGYTF
NA	TRBV24-1	TRBJ2-3	TRBD2	17	TGTGCCACCAGTGAACCCTACGGGACTAGCGGGAGAGATACGCAGTATTTT	CATSEPYGTSGRDTQYF
NA	TRBV19	TRBJ1-5	NA	15	TGTGCCACCCAATTATCCGACAGCTTAAATCAGCCCCAGCATTTT	CATQLSDSLNQPQHF
NA	TRBV7-8	TRBJ1-6	NA	18	TGTGCCAGCAGCTTAGCGCGGCCGGGTAGCTCCTATAATTCACCCCTCCACTTT	CASSLARPGSSYNSPLHF
NA	TRBV20-1	TRBJ2-1	NA	11	TGCAGCCTCCCTCTCTACAATGAGCAGTTCTTC	CSLPLYNEQFF
NA	TRBV11-2	TRBJ2-2	NA	15	TGTGCCAGCAGCTTAAGACAGGCGAACACCGGGGAGCTGTTTTTT	CASSLRQANTGELFF